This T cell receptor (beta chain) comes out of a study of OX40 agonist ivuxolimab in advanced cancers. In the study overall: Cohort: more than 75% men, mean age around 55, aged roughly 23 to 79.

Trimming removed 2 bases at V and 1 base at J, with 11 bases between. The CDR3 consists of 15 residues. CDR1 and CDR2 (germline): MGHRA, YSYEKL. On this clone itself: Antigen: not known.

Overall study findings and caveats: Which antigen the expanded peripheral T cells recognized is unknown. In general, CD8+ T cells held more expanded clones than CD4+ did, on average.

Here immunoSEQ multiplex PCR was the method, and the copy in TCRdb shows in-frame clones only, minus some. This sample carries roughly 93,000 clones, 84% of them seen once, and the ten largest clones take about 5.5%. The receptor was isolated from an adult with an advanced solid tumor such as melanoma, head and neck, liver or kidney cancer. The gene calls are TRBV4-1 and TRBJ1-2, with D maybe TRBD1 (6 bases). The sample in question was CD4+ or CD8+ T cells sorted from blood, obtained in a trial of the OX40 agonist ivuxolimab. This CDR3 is CASSQPRTVNYGYTF. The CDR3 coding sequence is TGCGCCAGCAGCCAACCAAGGACAGTTAACTATGGCTACACCTTC.